A single sample is the source of the 21 T cell receptor beta chains below, sequenced in a study of cytomegalovirus exposure and HLA in healthy donors. The data were produced by immunoSEQ multiplex PCR, yet TCRdb's version contains in-frame clones alone and is incomplete. This sample has 70,000 to 80,000 clones; around 94% occur once, and the top ten carry about 2.1%. The specimen sequenced was PBMCs. The receptors here all came from a young woman in good health and CMV-seronegative.

V usage is TRBV10-1 and J usage is TRBJ2-1, with 11 bases lining up with TRBD2. Per the germline V gene, CDR1 is WNHNN and CDR2 is SYGVQD (reference sequence). This CDR3 comprises 14 residues. The junction had 13 bases not matched to a gene; V was cut back by 6 bases and J by 15 bases. This CDR3 is CASSRTSGPGGLFF. The DNA for the CDR3 is TGCGCCAGCAGCCGGACTAGCGGGCCCGGGGGGTTGTTCTTC.

The chain recombines TRBV27 with TRBJ2-7; unclear D gene. Trimming left V 2 bases short and J 3 bases short, with 2 bases between. In germline, CDR1 is MNHEY, CDR2 SMNVEV (reference sequence). This CDR3 has 11 residues. CDR3 region: CASSLLYEQYF. CDR3 nucleotides: TGTGCCAGCAGTTTACTCTACGAGCAGTACTTC.

The V and J genes are TRBV10-3 and TRBJ2-1, with unresolved D. V lost 3 bases and J lost 4, with 4 bases in between. The germline gives CDR1 ENHRY, CDR2 SYGVKD. This CDR3 has 12 residues. CDR3 loop: CAISDTYNEQFF. In DNA form, the CDR3 reads TGTGCCATCAGTGATACATACAATGAGCAGTTCTTC.

The V and J genes are TRBV10-3 and TRBJ1-2, with TRBD1 matching over 8 bases. This CDR3 is built from 14 residues. The V and J ends lost 8 bases and 1 base, in that order; junction bases with no gene match: 6. Germline V gene lookup returns CDR1 ENHRY and CDR2 SYGVKD. The CDR3 coding sequence is TGTGCCATCTGGACAGGGAATTTTAACTATGGCTACACCTTC. Its translation is CAIWTGNFNYGYTF.

Only one count was recorded for this clone. CDR3 DNA sequence: TGTGCCAGCTCGGACCTCCGGGAGAACACTGAAGCTTTCTTT. Its translation is CASSDLRENTEAFF. The V call is TRBV6-1, the J call TRBJ1-1; no clear D. From germline, CDR1 is MNHNS and CDR2 SASEGT. The V and J ends lost 8 bases and 1 base respectively, with 14 bases between them. This CDR3 has 14 amino acids.

The chain has TRBV4-3 and TRBJ1-3; 7 positions match TRBD1. The CDR3 length is 18 residues. Germline CDR1 reads LGHNA; CDR2 reads YSLEER. The ends lost 1 base at V and 4 bases at J; junction bases unmatched: 13. In nucleotides, the CDR3 is TGCGCCAGCAGCCAAGCCAGACAGGGTCTTGGCTCAGGAAACACCATATATTTT. As protein: CASSQARQGLGSGNTIYF.

The chain combines TRBV5-1 with TRBJ2-2; 10 nucleotides agree with TRBD1. From germline, CDR1 is SGHRS and CDR2 YFSETQ. The CDR3 covers 19 residues. V shed 0 bases and J 5 bases; nucleotides not matched to a gene: 13. This CDR3 is CASSLEPRDRGSRTGELFF. The CDR3 DNA is TGCGCCAGCAGCTTGGAACCGCGGGACAGGGGATCAAGGACCGGGGAGCTGTTTTTT.

V is TRBV11-2 and J is TRBJ1-2; weak D call: TRBD1 (5 bases). There are 11 residues in the CDR3. V was clipped by 5 bases and J by 8 bases, with 9 bases between them. Germline lookup yields CDR1 SGHAT and CDR2 FQNNGV. The CDR3 region is CASSPGYGYTF. As DNA, the CDR3 is TGTGCCAGCAGCCCAGGGTACGGCTACACCTTC.

The chain is built from TRBV4-1 and TRBJ1-1, with D maybe TRBD1 (6 bases). This CDR3 region has 15 residues. V was pared by 1 base and J by 11 bases, with 20 bases between. In germline, CDR1 is MGHRA, CDR2 YSYEKL. The CDR3 here is CASSQAMGQRWEAFF. The DNA for the CDR3 is TGCGCCAGCAGCCAAGCCATGGGACAACGGTGGGAGGCTTTCTTT.

This chain joins TRBV2 and TRBJ1-1; D is possibly TRBD1 (6 bases). Germline CDR1 is SNHLY and CDR2 is FYNNEI. V was clipped by 4 bases and J by 2 bases, with 8 bases between them. This CDR3 has 13 residues. The chain's CDR3 is CASSGDINTEAFF. The CDR3 DNA follows: TGTGCCAGCAGTGGGGACATCAACACTGAAGCTTTCTTT.

The chain recombines TRBV19 with TRBJ1-2, with TRBD1 matching 9 bases. Germline CDR1 reads LNHDA; CDR2 reads SQIVND (reference sequence). This CDR3 comprises 16 residues. After removal of 6 bases from V and 4 bases from J, the junction contained 12 bases not matched to a gene. Here the CDR3 DNA reads TGTGCCAGTAGCTCACTCCGGGACAGGGTCTCCTATGGCTACACCTTC. Protein sequence: CASSSLRDRVSYGYTF.

This chain links TRBV6-5 with TRBJ2-1; D possibly corresponds to TRBD2 (5 bases). The V end lost 0 bases, the J end lost 16 bases, and 16 bases lay between the germline ends. The CDR3 runs 13 residues. CDR1 and CDR2 from the germline V gene are MNHEY and SVGAGI. This chain's CDR3 is CASSYSNTGYHFF. The CDR3 DNA reads as TGTGCCAGCAGTTACTCGAACACGGGGTACCATTTCTTC.

CDR3: CASSFAGGPGDTQYF. The CDR3 bases are TGTGCCAGCAGCTTTGCGGGGGGGCCGGGAGATACGCAGTATTTT. This chain connects TRBV11-3 to TRBJ2-3; 9 bases agree with TRBD2. V lost 3 bases, J lost 5 bases, and 6 bases stayed unmatched. The length of the CDR3 is 15 residues. Per germline, CDR1 SGHNT and CDR2 YENEEA.

The chain has TRBV27 and TRBJ1-5, with D maybe TRBD1 (6 bases). Germline loops: CDR1 MNHEY, CDR2 SMNVEV (reference sequence). The CDR3 spans 15 residues. The V end was cut by 3 bases, the J end by 4 bases, with 13 bases between. The CDR3 here is CASSLGGQGNQPQHF. For the CDR3, the DNA is TGTGCCAGCAGTTTGGGGGGGCAAGGTAATCAGCCCCAGCATTTT.

The V and J genes are TRBV18 and TRBJ2-3, with D perhaps TRBD2 (6 bases). This CDR3 comprises 17 residues. Trimming shortened V by 3 bases and J by 5 bases, and 21 bases separated the two germline ends. From germline, CDR1 is KGHSH and CDR2 LQKENI. CDR3 in DNA: TGTGCCAGCTCACCGGTGGGGGGACGGACCTCGGGAGATACGCAGTATTTT. Its protein is CASSPVGGRTSGDTQYF.

The V gene is TRBV19, the J gene TRBJ1-1, with 8 bases fitting TRBD1. This CDR3 has 13 amino acids. The junction had 2 bases not matched to a gene; V was cut back by 4 bases and J by 4 bases. The germline CDR1 and CDR2 sequences are LNHDA and SQIVND (reference sequence). The CDR3 sequence is CASSSQGATEAFF. As DNA, the CDR3 is TGTGCCAGTAGTAGCCAGGGGGCCACTGAAGCTTTCTTT.

This chain joins TRBV2 and TRBJ1-2; D may be TRBD1 (5 bases). Germline CDR1 and CDR2: SNHLY and FYNNEI. Trimming pared 6 bases from V and 7 bases from J, leaving 12 bases between. The CDR3 sequence is 12 residues long. CDR3 in amino acids: CASSYYRGGYTF. The CDR3 bases are TGTGCCAGCAGCTACTATAGGGGTGGCTACACCTTC.

V is TRBV27 and J is TRBJ2-2; TRBD1 aligns across 8 bases. After removal of 7 bases from V and 6 bases from J, the junction contained 13 bases not matched to a gene. Germline assignment: CDR1 MNHEY and CDR2 SMNVEV (reference sequence). The CDR3 contains 16 residues. CDR3 residues: CASKPGDRFFPGELFF. CDR3 nucleotide sequence: TGTGCCAGCAAGCCCGGGGACAGGTTTTTTCCCGGGGAGCTGTTTTTT.

In this sample, this clone turned up a few times. This chain joins TRBV6-5 and TRBJ2-7, with a weak D call TRBD1 (6 bases). The germline CDR1 and CDR2 sequences are MNHEY and SVGAGI. The CDR3 covers 14 residues. Trimming removed 6 bases at V and 2 bases at J, with 14 bases between. The CDR3 loop reads CASSSPGQPYEQYF. The CDR3 bases are TGTGCCAGCAGCTCACCGGGACAACCCTACGAGCAGTACTTC.

The rearrangement uses TRBV30 and TRBJ1-2; 9 nucleotides agree with TRBD1. This CDR3 region has 14 residues. J gave up 8 bases and V 1 base, and 8 bases lay outside the gene matches. Germline V CDR1 and CDR2: GTSNPN, SVGIG (reference sequence). This chain's CDR3 is CAWSGGGQGYGYTF. The CDR3, as DNA: TGTGCCTGGAGTGGGGGGGGACAGGGTTACGGCTACACCTTC.

The V and J genes are TRBV12-5 and TRBJ2-7, with TRBD1 as a possible D gene (6 bases). The germline CDR1 and CDR2 sequences are LGHNT and FRNRAP. V was pared by 6 bases and J by 6 bases, with 36 bases between. The length of the CDR3 is 20 residues. CDR3 DNA: TGTGCTAGTGGGATGACCCTTGATGGACGGACAGTCAGTTCTCCCAGCGAGCAGTACTTC. It specifies CASGMTLDGRTVSSPSEQYF.